This entry lists 10 T cell receptor beta chains sequenced from one sample in a study of identical twins. TCRdb independently ran MiXCR on the 5' RACE reads; one entry per CDR3 protein. Of hundreds of thousands of distinct CDR3 sequences listed, around 5.7% are singletons. The sequenced material came from naive T cells sorted from blood. The receptors were gathered from a man younger than 30 in good health.

Concerning this clonotype itself: One end of the junction varies from germline; a read error may be responsible. This chain links TRBV4-1 with TRBJ2-1, with TRBD2 matching 9 bases. CDR3 length: 12 residues. Germline CDR1 and CDR2: MGHRA and YSYEKL. The chain's CDR3 is CASSQPIAGVIF. The CDR3 bases are TGCGCCAGCAGCCAACCAATAGCGGGAGTTATATTC.

This clonotype was recorded many times. CDR3 amino acids: CSVQRTAAEKLFF. Written as DNA, the CDR3 is TGCAGTGTTCAACGGACAGCGGCGGAAAAACTGTTTTTT. The rearrangement links TRBV20-1 to TRBJ1-4; perhaps TRBD1 as D (6 bases). Germline CDR1 is DFQATT and CDR2 is SNEGSKA (reference sequence). The CDR3 runs 13 residues. Deletions cut 7 bases from V and 8 bases from J, with 17 bases between.

The table lists this clonotype with a count of one. One end of the junction fails to match germline, which may point to a read error. The rearrangement links TRBV5-1 to TRBJ2-2, with D possibly matching TRBD2 (6 bases). CDR3 size: 13 residues. Germline CDR1 is SGHRS and CDR2 is YFSETQ. CDR3 nucleotide sequence: TGCGCCAGCAGTCGGGAGAACACCGGGGAGCCGTTTTTT. This codes for CASSRENTGEPFF.

This clonotype occurred many times. The chain couples TRBV27 to TRBJ2-5, with 11 bases lining up with TRBD2. This CDR3 comprises 15 residues. Germline assignment: CDR1 MNHEY and CDR2 SMNVEV (reference sequence). V was clipped by 2 bases and J by 3 bases; unmatched bases: 2. In DNA, the CDR3 is TGTGCCAGCAGTTTAGTAGCGGGAGGGGAAGAGACCCAGTACTTC. Protein product: CASSLVAGGEETQYF.

This clonotype was observed at least ten times. The CDR3 sequence: CSVDDGSYGYTF. CDR3 coding DNA: TGCAGCGTTGACGACGGAAGTTATGGCTACACCTTC. This chain joins TRBV29-1 and TRBJ1-2; no reliable D call. The CDR3 contains 12 residues. Per germline, CDR1 SQVTM and CDR2 ANQGSEA. V lost 3 bases and J lost 5, with 10 bases in between. The whole variable domain, remainder taken from reference TRBV29-1 and TRBJ1-2, is SAVISQKPSRDICQRGTSLTIQCQVDSQVTMMFWYRQQPGQSLTLIATANQGSEATYESGFVIDKFPISRPNLTFSTLTVSNMSPEDSSIYLCSVDDGSYGYTFGSGTRLTVV.

The chain combines TRBV12-3 or TRBV12-4 with TRBJ2-7, with 13 bases matching TRBD2. CDR3 length: 14 amino acids. J lost 5 bases, V lost 10 bases, and 8 bases had no gene match. As DNA, the CDR3 is TGTGCCACTCCGACTAGCGGGAGGAGGAACGAGCAGTACTTC. It is translated as CATPTSGRRNEQYF.

In its sample, this clonotype was seen many times. V and J are TRBV7-9 and TRBJ1-5; 8 nucleotides line up with TRBD1. Trimming cost V 5 bases and J 5 bases; bases outside gene matches: 5. The CDR3 has 14 amino acids. CDR1 is SEHNR, CDR2 FQNEAQ, per germline (reference sequence). For the CDR3, the DNA is TGTGCCAGCAGCCGGACAGGGCAATATCAGCCCCAGCATTTT. It is translated as CASSRTGQYQPQHF.

V is TRBV2 and J is TRBJ2-1; TRBD2 matches 9 bases. The CDR3 totals 14 residues. Germline V gives CDR1 SNHLY, CDR2 FYNNEI. Trimming took 6 bases from V and 8 from J; bases not matched to a gene: 8. CDR3 amino acids: CASRALAGLDEQFF. CDR3 coding DNA: TGTGCCAGCAGGGCCCTAGCGGGGCTGGATGAGCAGTTCTTC.

This clonotype appeared many times. The rearrangement joins TRBV15 to TRBJ2-1, with TRBD2 identical over 7 bases. The trim removed 1 base at V and 4 bases at J, leaving 10 bases unmatched. This CDR3 spans 17 amino acids. Germline CDR1 LNHNV, CDR2 YYDKDF (reference sequence). In DNA form, the CDR3 reads TGTGCCACCAGCAGAGGCGGCGCTAGCGGCCAGTACAATGAGCAGTTCTTC. Its protein product is CATSRGGASGQYNEQFF.

The table lists this clonotype with many counts. The chain is built from TRBV12-3 or TRBV12-4 and TRBJ2-7, with 10 bases that match TRBD2. The CDR3 totals 17 residues. V lost 5 bases to trimming and J lost 4 bases; unmatched junction nucleotides: 14. CDR3 sequence (DNA): TGTGCCAGCAGTCGGCCTTTAGGAGCGGGAGGGCCTTACGAGCAGTACTTC. Translation gives CASSRPLGAGGPYEQYF.